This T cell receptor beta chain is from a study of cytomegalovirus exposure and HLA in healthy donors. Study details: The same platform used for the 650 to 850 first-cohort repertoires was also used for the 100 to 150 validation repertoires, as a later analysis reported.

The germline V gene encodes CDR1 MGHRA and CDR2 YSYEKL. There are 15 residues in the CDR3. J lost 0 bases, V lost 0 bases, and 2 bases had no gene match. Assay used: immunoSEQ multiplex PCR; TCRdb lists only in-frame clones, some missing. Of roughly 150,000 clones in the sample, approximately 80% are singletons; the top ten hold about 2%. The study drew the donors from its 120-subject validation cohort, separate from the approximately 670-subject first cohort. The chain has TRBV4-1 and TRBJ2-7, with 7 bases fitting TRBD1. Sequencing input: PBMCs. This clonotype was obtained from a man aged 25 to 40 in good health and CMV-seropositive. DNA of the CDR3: TGCGCCAGCAGCCAAGAAGAGGGGGCCTCCTACGAGCAGTACTTC. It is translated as CASSQEEGASYEQYF.